The subject of this entry is one T cell receptor (beta chain). Its antigen is currently unknown. This entry belongs to a study of T cell responses to AZD1222 COVID-19 vaccine. General study findings and limits: Vaccine-related CD4 TCRs covered spike, predominating at 160-218 and 743-854. Just 5 or 6 AZD1222 recipients tested seropositive at baseline. The peak T cell response came first, and repertoires were sampled only after it.

Sequencing used immunoSEQ multiplex PCR; TCRdb keeps in-frame clones, though not all of them. The sample consists of about 97,000 clones, roughly 84% of them appearing once. Sample: peripheral blood, taken on day 0 of AZD1222 vaccination. The sequence was obtained from an adult in good health.

The CDR3 sequence: CASSQEFWQPQHF. The CDR3 bases are TGCGCCAGCAGCCAAGAGTTTTGGCAGCCCCAGCATTTT. The chain employs TRBV4-1 and TRBJ1-5; D gene unclear. Trimming shortened V by 0 bases and J by 7 bases, and 7 bases separated the two germline ends. Germline CDR1 reads MGHRA; CDR2 reads YSYEKL. This CDR3 is 13 amino acids long.